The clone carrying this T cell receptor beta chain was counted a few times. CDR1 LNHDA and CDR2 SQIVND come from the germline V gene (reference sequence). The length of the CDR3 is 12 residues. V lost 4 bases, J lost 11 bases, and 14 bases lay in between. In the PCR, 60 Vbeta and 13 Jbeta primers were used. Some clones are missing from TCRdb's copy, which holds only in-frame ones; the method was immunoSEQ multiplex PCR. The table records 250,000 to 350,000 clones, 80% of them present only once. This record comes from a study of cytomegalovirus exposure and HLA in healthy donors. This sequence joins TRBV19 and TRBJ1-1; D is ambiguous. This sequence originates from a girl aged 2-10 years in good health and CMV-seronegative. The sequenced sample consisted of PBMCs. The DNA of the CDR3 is TGTGCCAGTAGTAGCGAGAGGGTAGGCGCTTTCTTT. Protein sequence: CASSSERVGAFF.